This T cell receptor beta chain was found in a study of blood T cell repertoires in COVID-19. Study-level information: T cells, B-cell-depleted T cells, or PBMCs supplied cDNA or gDNA.

This clone was counted only a few times. In the source study's methods: Reference gene primer amplification in the assay estimated nucleated cell counts. Clones were read by immunoSEQ multiplex PCR, and TCRdb kept only the in-frame ones, dropping some. D and trimming were read from the DNA, whereas the V and J calls and clone size are those reported in that table. The data hold a few hundred thousand clones, with approximately 78% observed a single time. This CDR3 has 13 residues. V was pared by 0 bases and J by 11 bases, with 13 bases between. Per the germline V gene, CDR1 is LGHNA and CDR2 is YSLEER.

This rearrangement joins TRBV4-3 to TRBJ1-1; a weak D match, TRBD1 (6 bases). The TCR sequence derives from a woman aged 70-85 years with COVID-19, enrolled during active disease. Input material: peripheral blood. This CDR3 reads CASSQDRGGRAFF. Here the CDR3 DNA reads TGCGCCAGCAGCCAAGATAGGGGGGGAAGGGCTTTCTTT.